This TCR beta chain was sequenced in a study of T-cell memory formation after mild COVID-19. TCRdb reprocessed the 5' RACE reads with MiXCR, giving one entry per CDR3 protein. The sample lists around 340,000 distinct CDR3 sequences, more than 15% occurring once. Study conclusions and caveats: Whether day 37 second-wave clones are SARS-CoV-2-specific was not confirmed. Chiefly within CM and EM were the contracting CD4+ clones; CD8+ ones were within EMRA.

This clonotype was detected a few times. What it binds is unknown. The CDR3 loop spans 13 amino acids. Germline assignment: CDR1 SNHLY and CDR2 FYNNEI. Trimming took 0 bases from V and 8 from J, leaving 10 bases between them. This sequence originates from a man between 18 and 29 years old who had mild COVID-19 (a few samples of this study predate the infection). Cell type and time point are not known. The J gene is TRBJ1-2, the V gene TRBV2; maybe TRBD1 (5 bases). Sequenced sample: PBMCs or a T cell subset sorted from them (not recorded which). The CDR3 here is CASSEAPQGGYTF. In DNA, the CDR3 is TGTGCCAGCAGTGAAGCGCCCCAGGGCGGCTACACCTTC.